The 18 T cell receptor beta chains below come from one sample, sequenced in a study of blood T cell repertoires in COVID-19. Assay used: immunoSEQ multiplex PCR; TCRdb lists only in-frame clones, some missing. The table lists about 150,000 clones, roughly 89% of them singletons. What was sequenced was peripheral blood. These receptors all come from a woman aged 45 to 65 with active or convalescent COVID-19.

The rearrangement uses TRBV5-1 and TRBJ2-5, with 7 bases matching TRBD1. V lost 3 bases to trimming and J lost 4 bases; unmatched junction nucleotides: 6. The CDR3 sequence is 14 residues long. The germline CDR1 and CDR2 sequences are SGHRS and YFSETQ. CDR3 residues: CASSWDSRGETQYF. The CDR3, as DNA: TGCGCCAGCAGCTGGGACAGTAGAGGAGAGACCCAGTACTTC.

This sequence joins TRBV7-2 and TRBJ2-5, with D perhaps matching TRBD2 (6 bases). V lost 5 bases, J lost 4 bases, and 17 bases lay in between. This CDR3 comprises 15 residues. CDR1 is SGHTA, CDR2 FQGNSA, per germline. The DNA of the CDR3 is TGTGCCAGCAGCGTGCCGCGGGGTTTCGGAGAGACCCAGTACTTC. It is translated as CASSVPRGFGETQYF.

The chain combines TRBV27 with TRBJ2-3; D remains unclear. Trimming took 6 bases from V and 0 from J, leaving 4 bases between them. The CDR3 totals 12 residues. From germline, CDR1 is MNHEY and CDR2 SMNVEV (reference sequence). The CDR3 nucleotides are TGTGCCAGCAGCCGGAGCACAGATACGCAGTATTTT. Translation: CASSRSTDTQYF.

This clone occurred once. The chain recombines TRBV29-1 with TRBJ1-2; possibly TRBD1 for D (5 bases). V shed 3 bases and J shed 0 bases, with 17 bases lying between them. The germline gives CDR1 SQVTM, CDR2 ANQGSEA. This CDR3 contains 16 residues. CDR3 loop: CSVDRSGGSANYGYTF. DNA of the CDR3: TGCAGCGTTGACAGGTCCGGGGGATCGGCTAACTATGGCTACACCTTC.

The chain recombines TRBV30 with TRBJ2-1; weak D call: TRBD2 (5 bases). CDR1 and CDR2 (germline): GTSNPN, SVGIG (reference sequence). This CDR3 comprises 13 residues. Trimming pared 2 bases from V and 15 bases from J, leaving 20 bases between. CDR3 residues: CAWSKGVSALLFF. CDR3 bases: TGTGCCTGGAGTAAGGGTGTTAGCGCTTTGCTGTTCTTC.

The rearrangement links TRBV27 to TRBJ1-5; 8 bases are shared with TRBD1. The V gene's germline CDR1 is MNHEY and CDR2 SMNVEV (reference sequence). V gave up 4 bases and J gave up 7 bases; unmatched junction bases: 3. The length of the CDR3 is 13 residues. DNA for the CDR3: TGTGCCAGCAGTTACAGGGGGAACCAGCCCCAGCATTTT. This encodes CASSYRGNQPQHF.

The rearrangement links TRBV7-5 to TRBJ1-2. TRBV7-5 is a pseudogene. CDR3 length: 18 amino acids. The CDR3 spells CARSLDPPPTLANYGYTF. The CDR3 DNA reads TGTGCCAGAAGCTTAGACCCCCCCCCTACTCTTGCTAACTATGGCTACACCTTC.

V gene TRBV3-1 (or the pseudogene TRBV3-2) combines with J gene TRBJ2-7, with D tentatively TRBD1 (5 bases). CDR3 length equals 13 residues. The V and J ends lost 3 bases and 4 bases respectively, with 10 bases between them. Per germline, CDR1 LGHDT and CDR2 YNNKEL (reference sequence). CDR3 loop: CASSHTRQYEQYF. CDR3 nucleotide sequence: TGTGCCAGCAGCCATACACGACAGTACGAGCAGTACTTC.

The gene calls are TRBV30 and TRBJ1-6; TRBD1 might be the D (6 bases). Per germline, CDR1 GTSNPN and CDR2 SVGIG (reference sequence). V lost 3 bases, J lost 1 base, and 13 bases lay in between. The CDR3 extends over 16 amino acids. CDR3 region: CAWRGEGGSYNSPLHF. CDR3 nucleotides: TGTGCCTGGAGAGGGGAAGGGGGATCCTATAATTCACCCCTCCACTTT.

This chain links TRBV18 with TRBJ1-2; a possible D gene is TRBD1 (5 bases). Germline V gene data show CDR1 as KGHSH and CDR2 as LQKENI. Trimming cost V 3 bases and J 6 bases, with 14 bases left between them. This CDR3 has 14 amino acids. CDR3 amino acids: CASSPRGGRDGYTF. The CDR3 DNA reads TGTGCCAGCTCACCCCGCGGGGGAAGGGATGGCTACACCTTC.

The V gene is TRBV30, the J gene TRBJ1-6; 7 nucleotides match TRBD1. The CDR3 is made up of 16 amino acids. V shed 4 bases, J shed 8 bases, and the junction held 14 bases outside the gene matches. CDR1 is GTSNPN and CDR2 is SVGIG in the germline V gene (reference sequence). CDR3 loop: CAWTSLWTGKDSPLHF. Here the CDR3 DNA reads TGTGCCTGGACTTCCCTTTGGACAGGAAAGGATTCACCCCTCCACTTT.

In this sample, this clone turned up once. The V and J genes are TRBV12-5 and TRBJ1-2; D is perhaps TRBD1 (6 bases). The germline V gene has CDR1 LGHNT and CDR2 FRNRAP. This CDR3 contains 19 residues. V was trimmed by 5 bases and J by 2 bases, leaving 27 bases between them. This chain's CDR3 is CASGPISGPGANPNYGYTF. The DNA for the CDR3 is TGTGCTAGTGGTCCTATTTCTGGGCCAGGGGCCAACCCAAACTATGGCTACACCTTC. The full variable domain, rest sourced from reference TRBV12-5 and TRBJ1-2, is DARVTQTPRHKVTEMGQEVTMRCQPILGHNTVFWYRQTMMQGLELLAYFRNRAPLDDSGMPKDRFSAEMPDATLATLKIQPSEPRDSAVYFCASGPISGPGANPNYGYTFGSGTRLTVV.

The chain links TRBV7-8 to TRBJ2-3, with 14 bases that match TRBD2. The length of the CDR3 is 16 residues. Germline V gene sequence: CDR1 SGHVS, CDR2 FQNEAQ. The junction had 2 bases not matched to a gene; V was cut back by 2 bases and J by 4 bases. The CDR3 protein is CASSLLTSGGADTQYF. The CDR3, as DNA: TGTGCCAGCAGCTTACTGACTAGCGGGGGGGCAGATACGCAGTATTTT.

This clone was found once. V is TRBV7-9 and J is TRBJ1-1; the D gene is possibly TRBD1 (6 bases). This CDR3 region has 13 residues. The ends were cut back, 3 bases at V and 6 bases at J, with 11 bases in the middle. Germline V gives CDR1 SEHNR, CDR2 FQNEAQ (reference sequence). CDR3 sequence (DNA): TGTGCCAGCAGCTTTCAGGGGCCTTCTGAAGCTTTCTTT. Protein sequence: CASSFQGPSEAFF.

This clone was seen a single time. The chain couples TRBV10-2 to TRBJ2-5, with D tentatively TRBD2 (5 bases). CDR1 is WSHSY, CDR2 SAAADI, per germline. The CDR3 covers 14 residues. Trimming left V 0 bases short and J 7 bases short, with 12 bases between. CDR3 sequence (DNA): TGCGCCAGCAGTGAGTCGCTAAGACGGGGGACCCAGTACTTC. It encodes CASSESLRRGTQYF.

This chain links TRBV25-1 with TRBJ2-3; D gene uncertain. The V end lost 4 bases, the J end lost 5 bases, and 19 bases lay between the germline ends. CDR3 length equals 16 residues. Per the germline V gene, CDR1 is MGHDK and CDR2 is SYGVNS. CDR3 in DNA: TGTGCCAGCAGTGTTTTGTCCTCTATCTATGGAGATACGCAGTATTTT. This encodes CASSVLSSIYGDTQYF. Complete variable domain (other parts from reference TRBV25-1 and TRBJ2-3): EADIYQTPRYLVIGTGKKITLECSQTMGHDKMYWYQQDPGMELHLIHYSYGVNSTEKGDLSSESTVSRIRTEHFPLTLESARPSHTSQYLCASSVLSSIYGDTQYFGPGTRLTVL.

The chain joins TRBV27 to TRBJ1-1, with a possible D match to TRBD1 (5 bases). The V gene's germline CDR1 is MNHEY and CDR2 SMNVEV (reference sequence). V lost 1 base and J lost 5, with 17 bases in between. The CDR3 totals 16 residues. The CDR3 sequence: CASSLFQGVVRTEAFF. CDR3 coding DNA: TGTGCCAGCAGTTTATTCCAGGGCGTCGTGAGAACTGAAGCTTTCTTT.

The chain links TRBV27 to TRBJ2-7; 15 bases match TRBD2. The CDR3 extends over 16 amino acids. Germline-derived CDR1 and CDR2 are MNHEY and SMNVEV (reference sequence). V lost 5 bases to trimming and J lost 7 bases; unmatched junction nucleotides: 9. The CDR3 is CASSTIGLAGGGEQYF. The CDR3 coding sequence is TGTGCCAGCAGTACCATAGGACTAGCGGGAGGGGGTGAGCAGTACTTC.